This TCR beta chain was identified in a study of blood T cell repertoires in COVID-19. Across the whole study: The United States, Italy and Spain supplied acute and convalescent COVID-19 samples. T cells, B-cell-depleted T cells, or PBMCs supplied cDNA or gDNA.

The germline V gene has CDR1 GTSNPN and CDR2 SVGIG (reference sequence). Between the trimmed V and J ends, which lost 0 bases and 7 bases, there was a span of 12 bases. The CDR3 loop spans 13 amino acids. Authors' processing steps: Amplification of reference gene primers provided the estimated nucleated cell counts. Profiling relied on immunoSEQ multiplex PCR, and the TCRdb table lists in-frame clones only, not all of them. V, J and clone size are taken as reported in that table, and D and trimming were inferred from the DNA itself. This table has 150,000 to 200,000 clones, about 86% appearing once. The TCR sequence derives from a man aged 55-75 years with acute or convalescent COVID-19. The chain uses TRBV30 and TRBJ1-1; D gene ambiguous. The specimen sequenced was peripheral blood. The CDR3 nucleotides are TGTGCCTGGAGTGTACCGGAGGGTGTTGAAGCTTTCTTT. Translation gives CAWSVPEGVEAFF.